The subject of this entry is one TCR beta chain. This sample was taken from a study of blood T cell repertoires in COVID-19. Cohorts were based on clinical histories the participants reported. Sequencing used immunoSEQ multiplex PCR; TCRdb keeps in-frame clones, though not all of them. The sample includes 350,000 to 500,000 clones, 70% to 90% of them seen just once. The CDR3 sequence is 13 residues long. Trimming left V 6 bases short and J 4 bases short, with 9 bases between. CDR1 and CDR2 from the germline V gene are MDHEN and SYDVKM. Sequences were obtained from PBMCs or T cells enriched from blood (not recorded which). The TCR was taken from a woman aged 18-29 years who had been exposed to COVID-19. This chain joins TRBV28 and TRBJ1-4; D is unresolved. CDR3 in amino acids: CASRDRLNEKLFF. In DNA, the CDR3 is TGTGCCAGCAGAGATAGACTTAATGAAAAACTGTTTTTT.